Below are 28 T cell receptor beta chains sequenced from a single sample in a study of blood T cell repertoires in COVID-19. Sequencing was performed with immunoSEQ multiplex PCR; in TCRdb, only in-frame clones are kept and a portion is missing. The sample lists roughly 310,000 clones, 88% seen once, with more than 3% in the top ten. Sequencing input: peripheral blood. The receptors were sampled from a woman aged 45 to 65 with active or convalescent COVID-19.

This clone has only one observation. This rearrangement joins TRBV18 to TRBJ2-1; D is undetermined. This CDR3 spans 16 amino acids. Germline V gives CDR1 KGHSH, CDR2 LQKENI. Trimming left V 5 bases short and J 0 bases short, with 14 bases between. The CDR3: CASSMSQLSSYNEQFF. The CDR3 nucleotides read TGTGCCAGCTCAATGTCCCAACTGAGCTCCTACAATGAGCAGTTCTTC.

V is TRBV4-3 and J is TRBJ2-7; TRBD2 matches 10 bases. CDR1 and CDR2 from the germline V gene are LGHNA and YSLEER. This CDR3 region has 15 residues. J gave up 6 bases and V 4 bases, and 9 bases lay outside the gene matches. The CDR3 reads CASSRLAGGSGEQYF. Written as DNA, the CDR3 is TGCGCCAGCAGCCGCTTAGCGGGGGGATCTGGCGAGCAGTACTTC.

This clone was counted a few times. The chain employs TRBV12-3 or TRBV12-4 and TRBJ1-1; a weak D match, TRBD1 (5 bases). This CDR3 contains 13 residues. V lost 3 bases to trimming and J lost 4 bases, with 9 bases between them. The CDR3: CASSFAGGTEAFF. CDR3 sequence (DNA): TGTGCCAGCAGTTTTGCGGGGGGCACTGAAGCTTTCTTT.

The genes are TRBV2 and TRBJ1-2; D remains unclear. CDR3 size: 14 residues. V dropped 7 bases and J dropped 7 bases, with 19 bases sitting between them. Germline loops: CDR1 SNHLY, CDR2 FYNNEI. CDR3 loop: CASTQELRASGYTF. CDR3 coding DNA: TGTGCCAGCACTCAGGAATTGAGAGCCTCTGGCTACACCTTC.

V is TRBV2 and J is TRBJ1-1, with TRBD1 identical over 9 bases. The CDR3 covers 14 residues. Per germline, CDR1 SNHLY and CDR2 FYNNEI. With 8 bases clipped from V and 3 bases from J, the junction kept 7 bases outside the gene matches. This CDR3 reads CASGRQGGDTEAFF. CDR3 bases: TGTGCCAGCGGTAGACAGGGGGGAGACACTGAAGCTTTCTTT.

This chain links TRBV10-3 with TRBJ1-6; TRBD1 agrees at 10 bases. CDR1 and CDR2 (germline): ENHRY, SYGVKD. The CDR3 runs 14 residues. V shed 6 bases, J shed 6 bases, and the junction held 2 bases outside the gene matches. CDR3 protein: CAIRGQGPNSPLHF. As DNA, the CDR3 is TGTGCCATCAGGGGACAGGGGCCTAATTCACCCCTCCACTTT.

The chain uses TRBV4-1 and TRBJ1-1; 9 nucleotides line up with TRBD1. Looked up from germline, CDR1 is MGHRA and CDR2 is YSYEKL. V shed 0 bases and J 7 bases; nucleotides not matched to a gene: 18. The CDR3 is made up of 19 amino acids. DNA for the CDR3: TGCGCCAGCAGCCAAGAAAAGGGGGCGGGTTTTATGGGACAGGGTGAAGCTTTCTTT. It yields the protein CASSQEKGAGFMGQGEAFF.

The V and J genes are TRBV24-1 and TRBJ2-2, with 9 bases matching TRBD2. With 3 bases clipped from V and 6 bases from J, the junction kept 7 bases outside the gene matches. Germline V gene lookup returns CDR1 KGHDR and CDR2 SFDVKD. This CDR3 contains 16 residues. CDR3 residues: CATSDPGTSMAGELFF. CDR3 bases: TGTGCCACCAGTGATCCCGGGACTAGCATGGCCGGGGAGCTGTTTTTT.

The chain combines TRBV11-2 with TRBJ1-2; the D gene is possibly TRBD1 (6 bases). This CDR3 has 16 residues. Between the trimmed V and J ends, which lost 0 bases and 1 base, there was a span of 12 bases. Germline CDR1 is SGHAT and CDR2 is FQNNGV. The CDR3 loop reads CASSLDYSQGNYGYTF. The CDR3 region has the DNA TGTGCCAGCAGCTTAGATTATTCACAGGGTAACTATGGCTACACCTTC.

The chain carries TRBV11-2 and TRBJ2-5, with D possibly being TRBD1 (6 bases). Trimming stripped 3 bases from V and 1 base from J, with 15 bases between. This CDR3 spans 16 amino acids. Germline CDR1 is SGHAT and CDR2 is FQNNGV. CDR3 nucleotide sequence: TGTGCCAGCAGCTTTGGAGACAGGAGCATCCAAGAGACCCAGTACTTC. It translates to CASSFGDRSIQETQYF.

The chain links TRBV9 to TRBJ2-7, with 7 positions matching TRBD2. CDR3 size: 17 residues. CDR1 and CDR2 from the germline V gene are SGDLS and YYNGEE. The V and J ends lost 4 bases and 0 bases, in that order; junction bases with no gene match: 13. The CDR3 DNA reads TGTGCCAGCAGCCGCCGGGGGGATAGCGTTAACTCCTACGAGCAGTACTTC. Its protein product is CASSRRGDSVNSYEQYF.

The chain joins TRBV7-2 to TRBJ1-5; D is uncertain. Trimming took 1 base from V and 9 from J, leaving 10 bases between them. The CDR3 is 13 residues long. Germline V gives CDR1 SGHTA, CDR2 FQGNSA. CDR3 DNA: TGTGCCAGCAGCTTAGGAGACTTGCGGCCCCAGCATTTT. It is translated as CASSLGDLRPQHF.

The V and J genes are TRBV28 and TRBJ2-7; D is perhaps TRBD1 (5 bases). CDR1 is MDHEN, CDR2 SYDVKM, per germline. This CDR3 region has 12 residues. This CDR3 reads CASLQGSYEQYF. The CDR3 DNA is TGTGCGAGTTTGCAGGGTTCTTACGAGCAGTACTTC.

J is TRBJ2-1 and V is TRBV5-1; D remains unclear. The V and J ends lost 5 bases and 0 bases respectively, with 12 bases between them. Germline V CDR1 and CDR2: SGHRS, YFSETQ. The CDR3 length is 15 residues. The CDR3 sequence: CASSLAVSSYNEQFF. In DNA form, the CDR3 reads TGCGCCAGCAGTCTCGCGGTAAGCTCCTACAATGAGCAGTTCTTC.

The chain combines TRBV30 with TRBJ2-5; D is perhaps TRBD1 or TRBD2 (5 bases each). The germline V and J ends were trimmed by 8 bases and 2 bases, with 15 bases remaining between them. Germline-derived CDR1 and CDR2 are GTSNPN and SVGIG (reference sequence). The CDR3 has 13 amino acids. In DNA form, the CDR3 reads TGTGCCGGGACCCGGGGATCTCAAGAGACCCAGTACTTC. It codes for CAGTRGSQETQYF.

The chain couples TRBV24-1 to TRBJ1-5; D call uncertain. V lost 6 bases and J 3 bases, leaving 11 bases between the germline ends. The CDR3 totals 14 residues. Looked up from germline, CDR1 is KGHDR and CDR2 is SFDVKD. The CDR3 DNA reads TGTGCCACCAGTATATCGGGGATCAATCAGCCCCAGCATTTT. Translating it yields CATSISGINQPQHF.

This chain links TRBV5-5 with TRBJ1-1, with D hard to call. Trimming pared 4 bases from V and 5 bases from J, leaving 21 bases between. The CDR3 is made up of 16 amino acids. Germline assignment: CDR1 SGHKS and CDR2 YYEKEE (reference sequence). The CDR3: CASSGRGRGSGTEAFF. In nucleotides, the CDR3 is TGTGCCAGCAGCGGGCGCGGGAGAGGGTCGGGGACTGAAGCTTTCTTT.

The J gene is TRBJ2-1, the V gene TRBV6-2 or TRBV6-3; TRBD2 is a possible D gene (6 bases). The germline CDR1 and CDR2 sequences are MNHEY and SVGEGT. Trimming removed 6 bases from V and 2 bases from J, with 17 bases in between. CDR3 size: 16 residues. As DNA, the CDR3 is TGTGCCAGCAGCGTTGCGGGGATTGGGGCCTACAATGAGCAGTTCTTC. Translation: CASSVAGIGAYNEQFF.

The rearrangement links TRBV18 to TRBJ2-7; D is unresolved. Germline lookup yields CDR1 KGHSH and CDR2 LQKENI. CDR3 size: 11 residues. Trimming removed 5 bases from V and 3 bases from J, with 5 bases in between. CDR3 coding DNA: TGTGCCAGCTCAAATAACTACGAGCAGTACTTC. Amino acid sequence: CASSNNYEQYF.

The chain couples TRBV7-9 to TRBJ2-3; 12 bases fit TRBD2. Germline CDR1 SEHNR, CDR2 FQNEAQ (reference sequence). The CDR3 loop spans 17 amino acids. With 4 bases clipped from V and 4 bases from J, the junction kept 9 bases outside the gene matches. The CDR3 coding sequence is TGTGCCAGCAGCTCCCCTAGACTAGCGGGGGTATCAGATACGCAGTATTTT. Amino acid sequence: CASSSPRLAGVSDTQYF.

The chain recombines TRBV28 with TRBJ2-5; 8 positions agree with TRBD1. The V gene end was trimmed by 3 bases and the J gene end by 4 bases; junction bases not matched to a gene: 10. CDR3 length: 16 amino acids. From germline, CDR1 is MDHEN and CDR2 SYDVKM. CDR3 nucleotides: TGTGCCAGCAGTTTTCTCCAGGGGGCCTCTCTAGAGACCCAGTACTTC. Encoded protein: CASSFLQGASLETQYF.

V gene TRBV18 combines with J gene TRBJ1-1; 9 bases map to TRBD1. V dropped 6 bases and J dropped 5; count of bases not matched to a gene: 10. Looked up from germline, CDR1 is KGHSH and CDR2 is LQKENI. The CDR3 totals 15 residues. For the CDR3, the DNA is TGTGCCAGCTCGCCGTCGGGGACAGGGTCGACTGAAGCTTTCTTT. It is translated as CASSPSGTGSTEAFF.

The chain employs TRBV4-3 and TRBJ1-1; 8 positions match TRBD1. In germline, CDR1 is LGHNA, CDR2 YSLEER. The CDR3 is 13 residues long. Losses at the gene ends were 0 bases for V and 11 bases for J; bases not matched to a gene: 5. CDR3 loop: CASSQEDRAVAFF. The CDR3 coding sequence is TGCGCCAGCAGCCAAGAGGACAGGGCGGTGGCTTTCTTT.

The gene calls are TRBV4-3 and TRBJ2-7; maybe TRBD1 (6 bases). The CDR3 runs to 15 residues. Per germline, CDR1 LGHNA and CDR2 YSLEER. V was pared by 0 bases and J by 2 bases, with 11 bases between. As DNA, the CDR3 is TGCGCCAGCAGCCAAGATCTCTGGGACACCTACGAGCAGTACTTC. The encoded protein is CASSQDLWDTYEQYF.

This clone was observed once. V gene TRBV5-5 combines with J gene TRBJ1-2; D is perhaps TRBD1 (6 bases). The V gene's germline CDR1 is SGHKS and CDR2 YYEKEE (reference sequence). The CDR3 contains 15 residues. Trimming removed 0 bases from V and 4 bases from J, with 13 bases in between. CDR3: CASSLVTGKSYGYTF. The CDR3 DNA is TGTGCCAGCAGCTTGGTGACAGGAAAGTCCTATGGCTACACCTTC. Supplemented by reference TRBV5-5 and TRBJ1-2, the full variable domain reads DAGVTQSPTHLIKTRGQQVTLRCSPISGHKSVSWYQQVLGQGPQFIFQYYEKEERGRGNFPDRFSARQFPNYSSELNVNALLLGDSALYLCASSLVTGKSYGYTFGSGTRLTVV.

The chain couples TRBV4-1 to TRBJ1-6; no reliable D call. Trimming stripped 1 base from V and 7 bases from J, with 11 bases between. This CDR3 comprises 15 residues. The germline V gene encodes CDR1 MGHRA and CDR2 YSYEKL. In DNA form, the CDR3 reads TGCGCCAGCAGCCAAGTTCCGGGAGGGAATTCACCCCTCCACTTT. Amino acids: CASSQVPGGNSPLHF.

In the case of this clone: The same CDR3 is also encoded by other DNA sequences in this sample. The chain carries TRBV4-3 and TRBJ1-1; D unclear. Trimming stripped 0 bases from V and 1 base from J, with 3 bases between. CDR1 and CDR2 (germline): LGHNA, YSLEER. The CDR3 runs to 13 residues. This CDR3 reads CASSQDKNTEAFF. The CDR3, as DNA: TGCGCCAGCAGCCAAGATAAGAACACTGAAGCTTTCTTT.

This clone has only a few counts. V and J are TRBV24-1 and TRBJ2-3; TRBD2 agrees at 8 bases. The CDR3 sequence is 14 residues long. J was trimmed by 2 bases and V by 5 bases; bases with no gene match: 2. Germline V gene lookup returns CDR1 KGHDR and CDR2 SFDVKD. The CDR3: CATSGGGPTDTQYF. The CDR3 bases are TGTGCCACCAGTGGCGGGGGGCCCACAGATACGCAGTATTTT.